This T cell receptor beta chain was sequenced in a study of blood T cells in healthy people across ages. There are 15 residues in the CDR3. The germline CDR1 and CDR2 sequences are SGHRS and YFSETQ. Trimming shortened V by 2 bases and J by 2 bases, and 13 bases separated the two germline ends. Combining a sample-barcoded 5' primer with a J-beta primer mix, a second PCR ran for 7 to 11 cycles. From the 5' RACE reads, TCRdb called clonotypes with MiXCR, one entry per CDR3 protein. The sample lists about 580,000 distinct CDR3 sequences, around half seen once, with under 30% in the top ten. The chain uses TRBV5-1 and TRBJ1-1; D call uncertain. The sample taken for sequencing was blood. The sequence was obtained from a man at least 80 years old in good health. CDR3 in amino acids: CASSFTGLGNTEAFF. The CDR3, as DNA: TGCGCCAGCAGCTTTACGGGGTTGGGAAACACTGAAGCTTTCTTT. Full variable domain (rest looked up from reference TRBV5-1 and TRBJ1-1): KAGVTQTPRYLIKTRGQQVTLSCSPISGHRSVSWYQQTPGQGLQFLFEYFSETQRNKGNFPGRFSGRQFSNSRSEMNVSTLELGDSALYLCASSFTGLGNTEAFFGQGTRLTVV.